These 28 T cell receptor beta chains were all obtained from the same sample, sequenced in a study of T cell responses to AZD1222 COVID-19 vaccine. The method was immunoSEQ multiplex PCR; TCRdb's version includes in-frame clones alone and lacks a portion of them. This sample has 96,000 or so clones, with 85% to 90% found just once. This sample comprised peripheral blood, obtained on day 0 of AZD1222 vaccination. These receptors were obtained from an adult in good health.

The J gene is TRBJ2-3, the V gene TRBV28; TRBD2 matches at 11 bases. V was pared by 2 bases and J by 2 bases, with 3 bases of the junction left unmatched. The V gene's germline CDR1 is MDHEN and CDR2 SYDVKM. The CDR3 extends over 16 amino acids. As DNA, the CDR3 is TGTGCCAGCAGTTTAGGGACTAGCGGAAACACAGATACGCAGTATTTT. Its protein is CASSLGTSGNTDTQYF.

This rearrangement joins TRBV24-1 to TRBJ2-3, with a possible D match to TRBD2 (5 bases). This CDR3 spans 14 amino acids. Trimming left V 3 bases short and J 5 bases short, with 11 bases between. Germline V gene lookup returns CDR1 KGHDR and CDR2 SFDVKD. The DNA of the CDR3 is TGTGCCACCAGTGATAACAGAGGGTTAGATACGCAGTATTTT. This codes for CATSDNRGLDTQYF.

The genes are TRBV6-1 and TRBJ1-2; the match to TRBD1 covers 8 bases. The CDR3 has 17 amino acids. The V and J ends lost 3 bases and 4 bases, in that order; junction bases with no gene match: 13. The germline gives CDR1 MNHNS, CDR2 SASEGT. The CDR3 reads CASSESAGGLLGYGYTF. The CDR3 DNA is TGTGCCAGCAGTGAGTCGGCAGGGGGCTTATTGGGCTATGGCTACACCTTC.

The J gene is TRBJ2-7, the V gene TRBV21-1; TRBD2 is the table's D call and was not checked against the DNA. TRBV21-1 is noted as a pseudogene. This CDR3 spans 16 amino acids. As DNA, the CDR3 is TGTGCCAGCGCTTGGAGGGCGGGAGCACCCTCCTACGAGCAGTACTTC. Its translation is CASAWRAGAPSYEQYF.

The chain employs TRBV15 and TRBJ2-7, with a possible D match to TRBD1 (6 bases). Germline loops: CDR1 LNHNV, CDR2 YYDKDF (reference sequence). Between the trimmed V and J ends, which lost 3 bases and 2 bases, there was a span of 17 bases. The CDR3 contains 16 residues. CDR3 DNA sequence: TGTGCCACCAGCAGGCGCCTTCCAGGGGCACCCTACGAGCAGTACTTC. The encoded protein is CATSRRLPGAPYEQYF.

The CDR3 bases are TGTGCCAGCAGCGTAGGGGTCGAGGGCTACGAGCAGTACTTC. Residues: CASSVGVEGYEQYF. This chain connects TRBV9 to TRBJ2-7; weak D call: TRBD2 (5 bases). Trimming stripped 0 bases from V and 3 bases from J, with 10 bases between. The CDR3 has 14 residues. Germline CDR1 SGDLS, CDR2 YYNGEE.

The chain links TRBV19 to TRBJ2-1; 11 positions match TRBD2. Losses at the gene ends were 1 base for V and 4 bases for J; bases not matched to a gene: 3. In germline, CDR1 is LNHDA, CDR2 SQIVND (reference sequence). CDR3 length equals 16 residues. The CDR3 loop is CASSIGGTSGYNEQFF. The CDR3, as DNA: TGTGCCAGTAGTATAGGGGGGACTAGCGGTTACAATGAGCAGTTCTTC.

The CDR3 loop reads CASSLGGQANTGELFF. In DNA form, the CDR3 reads TGTGCCAGCAGCTTGGGGGGACAGGCGAACACCGGGGAGCTGTTTTTT. V is TRBV7-2 and J is TRBJ2-2, with 8 nucleotides matching TRBD1. This CDR3 spans 16 amino acids. V was pared by 3 bases and J by 0 bases, with 3 bases of the junction left unmatched. Germline V gene lookup returns CDR1 SGHTA and CDR2 FQGNSA.

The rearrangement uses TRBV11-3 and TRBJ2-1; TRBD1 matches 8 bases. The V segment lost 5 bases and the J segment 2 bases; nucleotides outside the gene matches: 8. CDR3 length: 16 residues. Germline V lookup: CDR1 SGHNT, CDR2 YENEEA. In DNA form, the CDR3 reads TGTGCCAGCAGCAAGCGCGTGACAGGGGCCTACAATGAGCAGTTCTTC. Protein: CASSKRVTGAYNEQFF.

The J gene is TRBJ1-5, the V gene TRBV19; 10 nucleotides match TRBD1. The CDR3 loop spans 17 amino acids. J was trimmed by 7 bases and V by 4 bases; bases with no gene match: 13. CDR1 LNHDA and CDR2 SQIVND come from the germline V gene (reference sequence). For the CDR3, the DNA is TGTGCCAGTAGTACAATATTGGGACAGGGGCTGAACCAGCCCCAGCATTTT. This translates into CASSTILGQGLNQPQHF.

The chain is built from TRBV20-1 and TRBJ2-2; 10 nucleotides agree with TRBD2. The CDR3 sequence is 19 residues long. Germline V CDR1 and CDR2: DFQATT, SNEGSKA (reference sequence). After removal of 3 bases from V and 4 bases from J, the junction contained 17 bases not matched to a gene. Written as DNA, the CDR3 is TGCAGTGCTAGTTTTAGCGGGAGGAGTAAAAACCTTCGCACCGGGGAGCTGTTTTTT. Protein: CSASFSGRSKNLRTGELFF.

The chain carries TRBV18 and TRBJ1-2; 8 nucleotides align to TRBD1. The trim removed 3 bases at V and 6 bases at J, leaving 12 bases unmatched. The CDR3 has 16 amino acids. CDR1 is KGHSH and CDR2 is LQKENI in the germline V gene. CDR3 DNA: TGTGCCAGCTCACCCGCAACGGACAGGGTCAAGGATGGCTACACCTTC. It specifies CASSPATDRVKDGYTF. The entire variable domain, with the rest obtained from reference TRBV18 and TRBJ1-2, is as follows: NAGVMQNPRHLVRRRGQEARLRCSPMKGHSHVYWYRQLPEEGLKFMVYLQKENIIDESGMPKERFSAEFPKEGPSILRIQQVVRGDSAAYFCASSPATDRVKDGYTFGSGTRLTVV.

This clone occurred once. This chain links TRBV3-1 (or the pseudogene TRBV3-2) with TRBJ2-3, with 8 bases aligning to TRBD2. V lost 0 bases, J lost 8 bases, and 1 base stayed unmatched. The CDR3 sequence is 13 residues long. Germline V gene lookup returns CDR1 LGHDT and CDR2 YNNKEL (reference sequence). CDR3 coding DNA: TGTGCCAGCAGCCAAGACCTAGCGGGTACGCAGTATTTT. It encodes CASSQDLAGTQYF.

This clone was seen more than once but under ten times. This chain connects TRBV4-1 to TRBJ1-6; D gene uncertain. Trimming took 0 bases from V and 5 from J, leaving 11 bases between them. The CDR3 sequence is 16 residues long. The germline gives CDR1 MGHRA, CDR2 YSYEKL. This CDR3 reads CASSQDRGQNNSPLHF. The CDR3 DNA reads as TGCGCCAGCAGCCAAGATCGAGGGCAGAATAATTCACCCCTCCACTTT.

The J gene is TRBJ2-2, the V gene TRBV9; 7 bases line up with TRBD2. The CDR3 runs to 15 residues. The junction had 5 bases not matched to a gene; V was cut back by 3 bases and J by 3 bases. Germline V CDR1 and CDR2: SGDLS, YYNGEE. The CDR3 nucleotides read TGTGCCAGCAGCGCGGCAGCGGGGTACACCGGGGAGCTGTTTTTT. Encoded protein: CASSAAAGYTGELFF.

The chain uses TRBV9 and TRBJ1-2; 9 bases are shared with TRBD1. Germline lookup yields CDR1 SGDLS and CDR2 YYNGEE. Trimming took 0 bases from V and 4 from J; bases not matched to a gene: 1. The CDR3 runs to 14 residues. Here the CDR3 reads CASSVVGQGYGYTF. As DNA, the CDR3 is TGTGCCAGCAGCGTAGTGGGACAGGGCTATGGCTACACCTTC.

CDR3 sequence: CASTPPRGKEQYF. The CDR3 DNA reads as TGTGCCAGCACCCCCCCCCGGGGAAAGGAGCAGTACTTC. The V call is TRBV27, the J call TRBJ2-7; D may be TRBD2 (5 bases). The germline V gene has CDR1 MNHEY and CDR2 SMNVEV (reference sequence). The V end was cut by 7 bases, the J end by 7 bases, with 17 bases between. This CDR3 has 13 residues.

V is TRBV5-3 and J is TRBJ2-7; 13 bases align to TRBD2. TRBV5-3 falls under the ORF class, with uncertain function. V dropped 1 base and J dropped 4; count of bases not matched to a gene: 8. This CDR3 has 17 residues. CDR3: CARSLTYVTSGRYEQYF. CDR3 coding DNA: TGTGCCAGAAGCTTGACGTATGTGACTAGCGGGAGGTACGAGCAGTACTTC.

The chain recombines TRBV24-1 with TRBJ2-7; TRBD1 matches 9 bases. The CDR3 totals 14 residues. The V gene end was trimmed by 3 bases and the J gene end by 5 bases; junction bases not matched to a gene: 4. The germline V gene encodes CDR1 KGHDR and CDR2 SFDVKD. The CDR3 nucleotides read TGTGCCACCAGTGATGCCGGGGACAGGGACGAGCAGTACTTC. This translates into CATSDAGDRDEQYF.

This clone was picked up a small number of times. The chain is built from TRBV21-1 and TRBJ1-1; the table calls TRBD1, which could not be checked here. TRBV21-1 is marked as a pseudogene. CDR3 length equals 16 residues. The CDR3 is CASSKKKGQGDTEAFF. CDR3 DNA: TGTGCCAGCAGCAAAAAAAAAGGACAGGGGGACACTGAAGCTTTCTTT.

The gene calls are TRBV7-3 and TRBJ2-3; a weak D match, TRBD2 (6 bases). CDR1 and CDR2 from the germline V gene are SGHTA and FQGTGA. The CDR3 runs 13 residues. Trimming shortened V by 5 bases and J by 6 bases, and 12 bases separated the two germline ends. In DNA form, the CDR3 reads TGTGCCAGCAGCGAAAATGCGGGGGATACGCAGTATTTT. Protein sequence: CASSENAGDTQYF.

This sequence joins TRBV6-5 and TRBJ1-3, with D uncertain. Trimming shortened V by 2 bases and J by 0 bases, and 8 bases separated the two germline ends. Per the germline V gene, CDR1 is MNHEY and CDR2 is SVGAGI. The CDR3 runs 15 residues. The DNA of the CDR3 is TGTGCCAGCAGTTACGGTCCCTCCTCTGGAAACACCATATATTTT. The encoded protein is CASSYGPSSGNTIYF.

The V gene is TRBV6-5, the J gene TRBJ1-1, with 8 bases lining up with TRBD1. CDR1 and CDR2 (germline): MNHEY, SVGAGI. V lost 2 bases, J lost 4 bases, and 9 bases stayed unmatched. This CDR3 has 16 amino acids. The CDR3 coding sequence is TGTGCCAGCAGTTACATTGGACAGGGTCGTCCCACTGAAGCTTTCTTT. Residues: CASSYIGQGRPTEAFF.

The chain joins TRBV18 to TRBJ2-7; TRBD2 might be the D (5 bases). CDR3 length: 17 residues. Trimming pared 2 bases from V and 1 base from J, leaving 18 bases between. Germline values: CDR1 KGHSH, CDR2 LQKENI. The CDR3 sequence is CASSPGPPRALSYEQYF. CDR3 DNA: TGTGCCAGCTCACCAGGTCCCCCGCGGGCCCTTTCCTACGAGCAGTACTTC.

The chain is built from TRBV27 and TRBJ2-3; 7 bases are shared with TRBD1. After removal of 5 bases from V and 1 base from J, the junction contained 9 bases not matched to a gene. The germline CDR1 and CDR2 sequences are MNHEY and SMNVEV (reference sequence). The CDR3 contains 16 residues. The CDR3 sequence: CASSRYRGEGTDTQYF. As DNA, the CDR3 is TGTGCCAGCAGTCGTTACAGGGGAGAGGGCACAGATACGCAGTATTTT.

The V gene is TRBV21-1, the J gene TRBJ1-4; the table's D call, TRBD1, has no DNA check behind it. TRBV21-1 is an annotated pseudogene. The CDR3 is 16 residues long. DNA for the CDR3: TGTGCCAGCGCGGACCCCGGGGACAGGGCCGGAGAAAAACTGTTTTTT. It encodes CASADPGDRAGEKLFF.

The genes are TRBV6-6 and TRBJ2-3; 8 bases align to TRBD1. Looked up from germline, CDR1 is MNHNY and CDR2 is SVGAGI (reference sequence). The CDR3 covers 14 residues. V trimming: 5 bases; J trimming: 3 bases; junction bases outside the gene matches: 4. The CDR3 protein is CASSKDRATDTQYF. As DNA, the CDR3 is TGTGCCAGCAGTAAGGACAGGGCGACAGATACGCAGTATTTT.

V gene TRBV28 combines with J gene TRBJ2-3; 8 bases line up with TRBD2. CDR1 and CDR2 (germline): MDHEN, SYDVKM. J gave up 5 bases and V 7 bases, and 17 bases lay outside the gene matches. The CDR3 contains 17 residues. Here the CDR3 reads CASTGQTRAGAVDTQYF. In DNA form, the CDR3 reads TGTGCCAGCACAGGACAAACAAGAGCGGGAGCTGTAGATACGCAGTATTTT.